This T cell receptor (beta chain) appears in the sequencing data of a study of human T cells and chemical hapten exposure (dated by TCRdb to about 2021). About the full investigation: Libraries were pooled for sequencing, and per-sample TCR yields varied mainly because of small differences in library volumes within the pool. In alopecia patients, the study followed how the peripheral blood TCR repertoire changed in vivo over primary and secondary sensitization to diphenylcyclopropenone (DPC), a hapten. From each blood RNA sample, both TCR alpha and TCR beta chains were sequenced.

This sample's time point label indicates: healthy volunteer bleed at 2 weeks. Total RNA was extracted from unfractionated whole blood collected in Tempus Blood RNA tubes. Five healthy volunteers acted as controls for TCR sequencing and had blood drawn at day 0, 2 weeks and 6 weeks. This clonotype was detected a few times. Its recognized antigen is unknown. The sample holds no much larger clone one base away, and base qualities are not on file. Library preparation was by RACE. Data came from a NextSeq 500. During library preparation, unique molecular identifiers were attached to individual cDNA molecules so that TCRs could be counted in a quantitative, reproducible way. As for how the authors treated the data: A median of about 87,000 TCRs per sample was observed, with a range of roughly 23,224 to 750,000. The Decombinator software suite was used to annotate V, J and CDR3 in the TCR reads. For PS versus PT1 abundance plots, all samples were subsampled to the same number of TCRs (28,000). TCRs were defined as expanded if absent before sensitization and observed at least eight times at the 2-week time point. TCRdb trimmed public reads at Q25 via fastp, called clones via MiXCR and kept in-frame beta chains. Each CDR3 protein gets just one entry, which takes the most common genes and DNA from the rows behind it. TCRdb, not the original authors, processed these V and J calls. This sample is represented by 100,000 to 150,000 distinct CDR3 sequences; around 8.3% of them were singletons. The leading ten clones occupy 1.5% to 2% of the sample.

The CDR3, from cysteine to phenylalanine, totals 15 residues. Only CDR3 DNA is held: 45 bases, read in frame from base 1. The germline V gene (reference sequence) provides CDR1 SEHNR and CDR2 FQNEAQ. Trimming removed 5 bases from V and 0 bases from J, leaving 10 bases between the germline ends. General study outcomes and caveats: After repeated subsampling, changes were observed in the strength of the expansion versus patch-test correlation and in the threshold at which the correlation became significant. DPC sensitization did not change the number of TCRs with a frequency above 1 in 1000, and there was no evidence of changes in global repertoire structure.

The sequenced sample was whole blood. This receptor was obtained from a male donor in good health. Some clones in this sample may be carry-over from other donors' samples. The chain couples TRBV7-9 to TRBJ1-4, with TRBD1 tentatively as D gene (5 bases match). CDR3 reads: CASSTPGPTNEKLFF. In nucleotides, the sequence is TGTGCCAGCAGCACGCCGGGACCAACTAATGAAAAACTGTTTTTT.